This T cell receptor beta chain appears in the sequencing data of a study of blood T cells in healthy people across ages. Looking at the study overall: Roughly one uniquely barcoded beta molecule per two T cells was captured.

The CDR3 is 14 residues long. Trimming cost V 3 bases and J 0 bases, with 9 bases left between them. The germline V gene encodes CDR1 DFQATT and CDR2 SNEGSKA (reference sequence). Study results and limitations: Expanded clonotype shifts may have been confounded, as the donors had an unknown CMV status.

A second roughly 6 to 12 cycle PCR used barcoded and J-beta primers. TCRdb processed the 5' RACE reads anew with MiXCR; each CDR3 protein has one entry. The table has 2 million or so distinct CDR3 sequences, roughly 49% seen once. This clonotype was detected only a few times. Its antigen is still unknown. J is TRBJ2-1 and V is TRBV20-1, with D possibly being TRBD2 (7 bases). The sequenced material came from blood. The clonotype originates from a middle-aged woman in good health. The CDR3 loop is CSASGGRSYNEQFF. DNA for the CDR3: TGCAGTGCTAGCGGGGGGCGCTCCTACAATGAGCAGTTCTTC.